Below, one T cell receptor beta chain is given with its context. As yet, its antigen is unknown. The treatment was: oral pan-JAK inhibitor, 5-10 mg twice daily. The record originates from a study of CD8+ T cells in alopecia areata. Study details: Treated patients took oral tofacitinib at 5 to 10 mg twice daily. Notes on the study in general: Numerous expanded lesional clones remained in scalp and blood during tofacitinib.

V lost 4 bases, J lost 3 bases, and 10 bases lay in between. CDR3 length: 13 residues. Germline V CDR1 and CDR2: SGHNT, YYREEE (reference sequence). cDNA prepared by RNA extraction and subsequent reverse transcription served as the template for sequencing. TCRdb's copy holds only in-frame clones and misses some; the assay was immunoSEQ multiplex PCR. This sample has fewer than 150,000 clones; roughly three fifths occur once, and the top ten carry more than 3%. This specimen consisted of CD4+ T cells sorted from blood, obtained at week 24, from a patient treated with tofacitinib. The chain links TRBV5-4 to TRBJ1-2; D ambiguous. The TCR was taken from a human donor with alopecia areata. Here the CDR3 reads CASSLPGDYGYTF. The CDR3 DNA reads TGTGCCAGCAGCCTGCCCGGGGACTATGGCTACACCTTC.